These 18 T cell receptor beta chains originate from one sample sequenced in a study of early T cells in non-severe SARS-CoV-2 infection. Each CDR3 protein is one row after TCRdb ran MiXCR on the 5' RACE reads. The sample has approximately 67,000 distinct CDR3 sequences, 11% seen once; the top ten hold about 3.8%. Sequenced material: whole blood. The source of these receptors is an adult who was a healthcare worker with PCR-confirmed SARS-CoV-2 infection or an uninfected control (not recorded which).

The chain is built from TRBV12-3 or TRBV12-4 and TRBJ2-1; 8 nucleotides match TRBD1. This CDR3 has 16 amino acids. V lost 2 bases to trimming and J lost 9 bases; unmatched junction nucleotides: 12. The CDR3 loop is CASSLKRQGIFGEQFF. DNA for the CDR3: TGTGCCAGCAGTTTAAAGAGACAGGGGATATTCGGTGAGCAGTTCTTC.

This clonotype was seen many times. CDR3 coding DNA: TGCGCCAGCAGCCAAGATCTGGCAGGATCATTCGCTCTCGAGCAGTACTTC. Encoded protein: CASSQDLAGSFALEQYF. The chain is built from TRBV4-1 and TRBJ2-7, with unresolved D. CDR3 length equals 17 residues. Germline lookup yields CDR1 MGHRA and CDR2 YSYEKL. The V end was cut by 0 bases, the J end by 6 bases, with 21 bases between.

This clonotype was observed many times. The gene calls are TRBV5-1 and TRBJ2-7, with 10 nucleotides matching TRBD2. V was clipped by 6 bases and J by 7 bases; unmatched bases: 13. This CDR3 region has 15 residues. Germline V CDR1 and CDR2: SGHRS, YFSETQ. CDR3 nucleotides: TGCGCCAGCAACCCCTCCCTAGCGGGAGTAGGTGAGCAGTACTTC. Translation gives CASNPSLAGVGEQYF.

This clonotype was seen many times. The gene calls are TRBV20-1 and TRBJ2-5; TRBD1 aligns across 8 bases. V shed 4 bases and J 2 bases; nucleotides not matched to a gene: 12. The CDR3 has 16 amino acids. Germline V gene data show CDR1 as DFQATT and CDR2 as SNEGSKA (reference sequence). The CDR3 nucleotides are TGCAGTGCTATATATCATGGGACAGGCCCTCAAGAGACCCAGTACTTC. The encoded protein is CSAIYHGTGPQETQYF.

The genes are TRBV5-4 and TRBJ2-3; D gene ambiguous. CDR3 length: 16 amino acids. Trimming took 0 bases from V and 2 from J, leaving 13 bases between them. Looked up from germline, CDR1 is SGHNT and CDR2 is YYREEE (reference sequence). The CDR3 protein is CASSLAQHPSTDTQYF. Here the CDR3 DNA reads TGTGCCAGCAGCTTGGCACAGCACCCCTCCACAGATACGCAGTATTTT. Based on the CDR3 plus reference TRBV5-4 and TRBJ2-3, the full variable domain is ETGVTQSPTHLIKTRGQQVTLRCSSQSGHNTVSWYQQALGQGPQFIFQYYREEENGRGNFPPRFSGLQFPNYSSELNVNALELDDSALYLCASSLAQHPSTDTQYFGPGTRLTVL.

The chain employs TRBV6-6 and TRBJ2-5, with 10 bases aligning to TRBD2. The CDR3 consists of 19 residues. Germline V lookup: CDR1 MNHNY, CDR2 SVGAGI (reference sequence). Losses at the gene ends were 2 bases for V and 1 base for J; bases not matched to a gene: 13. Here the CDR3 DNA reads TGTGCCAGCAGTTACCCGTTGGCTAGCGGGAGAGGAGTCCAAGAGACCCAGTACTTC. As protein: CASSYPLASGRGVQETQYF.

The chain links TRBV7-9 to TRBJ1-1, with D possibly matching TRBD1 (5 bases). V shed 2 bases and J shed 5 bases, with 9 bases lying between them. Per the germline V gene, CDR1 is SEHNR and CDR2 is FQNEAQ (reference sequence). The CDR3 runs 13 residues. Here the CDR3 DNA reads TGTGCCAGCAGCTTACAGGGCACTACTGAAGCTTTCTTT. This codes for CASSLQGTTEAFF.

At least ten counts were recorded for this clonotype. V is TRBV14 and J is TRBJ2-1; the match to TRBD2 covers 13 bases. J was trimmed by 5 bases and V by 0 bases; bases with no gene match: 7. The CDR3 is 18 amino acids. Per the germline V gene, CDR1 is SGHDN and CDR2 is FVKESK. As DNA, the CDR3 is TGTGCCAGCAGCCAAGAAGATTTCGGACTAGCGGGAGACAATGAGCAGTTCTTC. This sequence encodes CASSQEDFGLAGDNEQFF.

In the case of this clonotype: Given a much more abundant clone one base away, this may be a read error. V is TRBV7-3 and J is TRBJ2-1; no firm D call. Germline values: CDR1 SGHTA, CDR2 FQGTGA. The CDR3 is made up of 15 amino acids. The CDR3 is CTSSTGPRPHNEQFF. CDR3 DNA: TGTACCAGCAGCACCGGTCCCCGGCCACACAATGAGCAGTTCTTC.

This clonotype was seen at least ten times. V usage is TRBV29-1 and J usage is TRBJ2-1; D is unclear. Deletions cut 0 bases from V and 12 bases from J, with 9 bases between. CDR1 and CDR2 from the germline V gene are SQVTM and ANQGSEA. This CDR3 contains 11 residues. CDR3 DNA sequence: TGCAGCGTTGAAGATGCAACTCTGCAGTTCTTC. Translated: CSVEDATLQFF.

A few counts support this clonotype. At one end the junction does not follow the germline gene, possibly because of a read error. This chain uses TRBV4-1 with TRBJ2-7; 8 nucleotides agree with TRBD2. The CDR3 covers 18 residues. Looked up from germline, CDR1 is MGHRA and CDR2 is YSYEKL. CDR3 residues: CANSQLPGGTIMSYEQYF. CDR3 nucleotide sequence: TGCGCCAACAGCCAACTCCCGGGAGGGACTATCATGTCCTACGAGCAGTACTTC.

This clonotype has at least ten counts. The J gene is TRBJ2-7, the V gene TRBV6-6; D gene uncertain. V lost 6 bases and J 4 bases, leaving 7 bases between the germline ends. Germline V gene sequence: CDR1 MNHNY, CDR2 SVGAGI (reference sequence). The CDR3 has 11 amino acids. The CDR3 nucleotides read TGTGCCAGCAGCGGAATTTACGAGCAGTACTTC. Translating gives CASSGIYEQYF.

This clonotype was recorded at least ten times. CDR3 protein: CASKRLGQADKSYEQYF. CDR3 nucleotides: TGTGCCAGCAAGCGCCTCGGACAGGCAGACAAGTCCTACGAGCAGTACTTC. The chain joins TRBV6-5 to TRBJ2-7; TRBD1 agrees at 7 bases. This CDR3 has 17 amino acids. The V and J ends lost 7 bases and 1 base, in that order; junction bases with no gene match: 16. CDR1 is MNHEY, CDR2 SVGAGI, per germline.

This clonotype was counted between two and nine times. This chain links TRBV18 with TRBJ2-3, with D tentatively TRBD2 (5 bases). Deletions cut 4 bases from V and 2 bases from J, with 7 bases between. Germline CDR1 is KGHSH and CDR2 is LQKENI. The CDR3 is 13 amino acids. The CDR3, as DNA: TGTGCCAGCTCACGGACTGTCACAGATACGCAGTATTTT. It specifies CASSRTVTDTQYF.

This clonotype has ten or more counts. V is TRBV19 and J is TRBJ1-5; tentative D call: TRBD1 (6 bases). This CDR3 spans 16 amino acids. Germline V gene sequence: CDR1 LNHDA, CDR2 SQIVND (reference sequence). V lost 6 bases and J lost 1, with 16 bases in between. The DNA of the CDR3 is TGTGCCAGTAGCCGCCAGGACAGTAAGAGCAATCAGCCCCAGCATTTT. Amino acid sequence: CASSRQDSKSNQPQHF.

DNA of the CDR3: TGTGCCAGCAGCTCCAGGGCCCGGGCCAACGTCCTGACTTTC. It translates to CASSSRARANVLTF. The J gene is TRBJ2-6, the V gene TRBV7-6; D is perhaps TRBD1 (5 bases). Trimming shortened V by 4 bases and J by 5 bases, and 9 bases separated the two germline ends. Looked up from germline, CDR1 is SGHVS and CDR2 is FNYEAQ. The CDR3 length is 14 residues.

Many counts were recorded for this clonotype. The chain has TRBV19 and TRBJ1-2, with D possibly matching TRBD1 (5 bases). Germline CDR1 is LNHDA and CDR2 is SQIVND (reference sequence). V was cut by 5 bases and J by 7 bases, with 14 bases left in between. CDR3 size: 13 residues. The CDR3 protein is CASSAAPGSGYTF. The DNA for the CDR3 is TGTGCCAGTAGTGCGGCCCCAGGGTCTGGCTACACCTTC. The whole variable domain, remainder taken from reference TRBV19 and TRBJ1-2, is DGGITQSPKYLFRKEGQNVTLSCEQNLNHDAMYWYRQDPGQGLRLIYYSQIVNDFQKGDIAEGYSVSREKKESFPLTVTSAQKNPTAFYLCASSAAPGSGYTFGSGTRLTVV.

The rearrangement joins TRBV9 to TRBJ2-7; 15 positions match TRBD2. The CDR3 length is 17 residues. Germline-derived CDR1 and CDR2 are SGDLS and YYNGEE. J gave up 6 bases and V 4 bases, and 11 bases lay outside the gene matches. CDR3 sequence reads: CASSLRPGLAGGGEQYF. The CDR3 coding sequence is TGTGCCAGCAGCCTCCGGCCGGGACTAGCGGGAGGAGGCGAGCAGTACTTC.